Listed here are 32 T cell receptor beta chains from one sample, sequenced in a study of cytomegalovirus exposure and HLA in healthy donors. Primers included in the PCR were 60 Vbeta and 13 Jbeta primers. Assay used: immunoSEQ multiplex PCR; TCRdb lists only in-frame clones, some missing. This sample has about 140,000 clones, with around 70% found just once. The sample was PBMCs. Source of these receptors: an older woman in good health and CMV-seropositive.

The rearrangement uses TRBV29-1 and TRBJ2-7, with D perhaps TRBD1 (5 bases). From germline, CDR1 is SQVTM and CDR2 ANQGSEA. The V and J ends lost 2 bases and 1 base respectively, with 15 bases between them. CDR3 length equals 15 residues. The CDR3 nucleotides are TGCAGCGTTGAACTTCCGGACACCCGTTCCTACGAGCAGTACTTC. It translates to CSVELPDTRSYEQYF.

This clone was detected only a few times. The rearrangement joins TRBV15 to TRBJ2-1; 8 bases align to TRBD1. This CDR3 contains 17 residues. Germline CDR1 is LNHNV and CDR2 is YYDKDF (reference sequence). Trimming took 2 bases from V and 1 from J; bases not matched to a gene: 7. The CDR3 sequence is CATSRYTGTGSYNEQFF. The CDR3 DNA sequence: TGTGCCACCAGCAGATATACCGGGACAGGTTCCTACAATGAGCAGTTCTTC.

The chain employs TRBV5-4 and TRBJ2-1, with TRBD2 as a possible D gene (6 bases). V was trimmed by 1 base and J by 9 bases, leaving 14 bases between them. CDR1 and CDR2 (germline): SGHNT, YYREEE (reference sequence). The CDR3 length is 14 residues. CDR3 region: CASSLRRETVEQFF. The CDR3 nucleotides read TGTGCCAGCAGCTTGCGGCGGGAAACTGTTGAGCAGTTCTTC.

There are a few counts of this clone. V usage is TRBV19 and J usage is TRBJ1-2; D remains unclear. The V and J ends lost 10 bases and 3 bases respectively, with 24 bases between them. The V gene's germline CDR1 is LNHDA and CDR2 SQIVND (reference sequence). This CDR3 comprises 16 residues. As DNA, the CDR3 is TGTGCCACCCAGCGGGCTTCCCAAAGCGGCGACTATGGCTACACCTTC. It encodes CATQRASQSGDYGYTF.

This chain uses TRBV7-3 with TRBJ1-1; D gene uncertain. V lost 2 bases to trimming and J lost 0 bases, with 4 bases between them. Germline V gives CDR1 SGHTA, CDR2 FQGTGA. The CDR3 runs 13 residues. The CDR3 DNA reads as TGTGCCAGCAGCTTATACATGAACACTGAAGCTTTCTTT. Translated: CASSLYMNTEAFF.

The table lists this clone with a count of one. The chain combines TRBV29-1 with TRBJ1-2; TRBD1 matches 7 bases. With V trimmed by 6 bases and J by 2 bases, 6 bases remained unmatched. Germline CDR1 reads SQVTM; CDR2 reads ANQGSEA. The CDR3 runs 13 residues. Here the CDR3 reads CSVRQGQNYGYTF. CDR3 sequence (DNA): TGCAGCGTACGACAGGGCCAAAACTATGGCTACACCTTC.

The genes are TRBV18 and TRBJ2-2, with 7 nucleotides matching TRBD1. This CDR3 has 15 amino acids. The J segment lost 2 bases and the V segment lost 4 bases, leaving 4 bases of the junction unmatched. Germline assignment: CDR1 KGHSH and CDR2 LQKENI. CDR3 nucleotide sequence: TGTGCCAGCTCACTGACAGGGCAAAACACCGGGGAGCTGTTTTTT. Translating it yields CASSLTGQNTGELFF.

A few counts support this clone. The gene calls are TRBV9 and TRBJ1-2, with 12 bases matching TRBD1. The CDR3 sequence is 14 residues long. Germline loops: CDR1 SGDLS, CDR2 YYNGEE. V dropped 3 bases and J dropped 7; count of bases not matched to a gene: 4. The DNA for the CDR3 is TGTGCCAGCAGCGCCGGGACAGGGGGCTTTGGCTACACCTTC. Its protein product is CASSAGTGGFGYTF.

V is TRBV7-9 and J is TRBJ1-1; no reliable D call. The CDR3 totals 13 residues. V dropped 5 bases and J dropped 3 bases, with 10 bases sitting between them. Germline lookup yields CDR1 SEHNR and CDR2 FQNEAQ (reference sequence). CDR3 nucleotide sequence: TGTGCCAGCAGCCTGATGGAGGACACTGAAGCTTTCTTT. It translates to CASSLMEDTEAFF.

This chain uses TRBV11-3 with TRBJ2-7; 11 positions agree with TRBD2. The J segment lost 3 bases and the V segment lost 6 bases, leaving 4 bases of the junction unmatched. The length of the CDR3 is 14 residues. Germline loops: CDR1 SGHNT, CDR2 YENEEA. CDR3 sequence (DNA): TGTGCCAGCAGTCCAACTAGCGGGAGCTACGAGCAGTACTTC. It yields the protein CASSPTSGSYEQYF.

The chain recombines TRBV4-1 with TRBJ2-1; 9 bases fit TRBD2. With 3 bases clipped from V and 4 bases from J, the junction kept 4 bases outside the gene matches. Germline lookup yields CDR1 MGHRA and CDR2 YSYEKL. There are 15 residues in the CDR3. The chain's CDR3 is CASSHPLAGYNEQFF. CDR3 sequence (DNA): TGCGCCAGCAGCCACCCTCTAGCGGGATACAATGAGCAGTTCTTC.

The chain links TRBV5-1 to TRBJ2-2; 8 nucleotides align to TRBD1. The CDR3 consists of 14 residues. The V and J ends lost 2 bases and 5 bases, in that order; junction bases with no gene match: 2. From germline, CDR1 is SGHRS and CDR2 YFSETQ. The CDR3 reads CASSFQGATGELFF. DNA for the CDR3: TGCGCCAGCAGCTTCCAGGGGGCGACCGGGGAGCTGTTTTTT.

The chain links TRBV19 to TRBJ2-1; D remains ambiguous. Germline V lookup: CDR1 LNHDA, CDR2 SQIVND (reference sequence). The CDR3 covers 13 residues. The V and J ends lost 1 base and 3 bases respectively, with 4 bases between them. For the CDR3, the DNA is TGTGCCAGTAGTATAGGCAGCTACAATGAGCAGTTCTTC. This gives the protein CASSIGSYNEQFF. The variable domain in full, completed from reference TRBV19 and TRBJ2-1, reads DGGITQSPKYLFRKEGQNVTLSCEQNLNHDAMYWYRQDPGQGLRLIYYSQIVNDFQKGDIAEGYSVSREKKESFPLTVTSAQKNPTAFYLCASSIGSYNEQFFGPGTRLTVL.

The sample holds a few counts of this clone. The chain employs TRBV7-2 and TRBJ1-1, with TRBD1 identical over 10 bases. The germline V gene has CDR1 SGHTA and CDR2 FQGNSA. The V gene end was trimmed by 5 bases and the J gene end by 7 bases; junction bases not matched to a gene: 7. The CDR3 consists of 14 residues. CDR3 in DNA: TGTGCCAGCAGCCCGGGACAGGGGCGGGTTGAAGCTTTCTTT. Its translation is CASSPGQGRVEAFF.

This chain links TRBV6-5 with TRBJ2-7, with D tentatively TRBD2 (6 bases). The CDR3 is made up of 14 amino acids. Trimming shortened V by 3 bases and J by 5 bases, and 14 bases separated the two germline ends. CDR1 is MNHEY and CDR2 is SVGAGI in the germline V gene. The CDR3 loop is CASSYPGSPHEQYF. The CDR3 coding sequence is TGTGCCAGCAGTTATCCCGGGAGTCCCCACGAGCAGTACTTC.

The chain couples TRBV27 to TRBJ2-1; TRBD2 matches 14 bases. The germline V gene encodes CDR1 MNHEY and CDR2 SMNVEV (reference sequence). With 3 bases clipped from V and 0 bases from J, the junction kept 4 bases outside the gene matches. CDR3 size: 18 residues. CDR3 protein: CASSLGLAGVPSYNEQFF. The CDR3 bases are TGTGCCAGCAGTTTGGGACTAGCGGGAGTTCCCTCCTACAATGAGCAGTTCTTC.

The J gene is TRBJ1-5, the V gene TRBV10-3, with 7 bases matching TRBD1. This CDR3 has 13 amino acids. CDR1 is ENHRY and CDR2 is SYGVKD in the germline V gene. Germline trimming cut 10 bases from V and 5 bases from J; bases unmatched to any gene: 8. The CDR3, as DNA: TGTGCCAACTCCGGACAGGCAGATCAGCCCCAGCATTTT. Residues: CANSGQADQPQHF.

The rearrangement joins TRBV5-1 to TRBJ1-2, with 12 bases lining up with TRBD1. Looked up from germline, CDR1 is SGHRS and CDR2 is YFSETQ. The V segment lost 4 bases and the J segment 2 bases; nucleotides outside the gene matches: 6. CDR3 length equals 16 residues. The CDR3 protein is CASSRGTGGENYGYTF. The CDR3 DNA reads TGCGCCAGCAGCCGAGGGACAGGGGGCGAAAACTATGGCTACACCTTC. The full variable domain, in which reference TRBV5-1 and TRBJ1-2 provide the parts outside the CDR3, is KAGVTQTPRYLIKTRGQQVTLSCSPISGHRSVSWYQQTPGQGLQFLFEYFSETQRNKGNFPGRFSGRQFSNSRSEMNVSTLELGDSALYLCASSRGTGGENYGYTFGSGTRLTVV.

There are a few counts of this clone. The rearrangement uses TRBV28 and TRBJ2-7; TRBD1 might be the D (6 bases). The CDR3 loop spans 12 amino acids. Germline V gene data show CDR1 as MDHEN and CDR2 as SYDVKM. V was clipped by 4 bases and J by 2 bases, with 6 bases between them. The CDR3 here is CASSSGAYEQYF. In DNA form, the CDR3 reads TGTGCCAGCAGTTCAGGGGCCTACGAGCAGTACTTC.

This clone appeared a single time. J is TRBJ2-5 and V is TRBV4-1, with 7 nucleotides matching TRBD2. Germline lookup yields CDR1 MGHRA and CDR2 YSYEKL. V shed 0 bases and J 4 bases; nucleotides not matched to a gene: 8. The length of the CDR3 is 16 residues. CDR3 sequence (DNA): TGCGCCAGCAGCCAAGATCCAGGACTAGAGGTAGAGACCCAGTACTTC. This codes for CASSQDPGLEVETQYF.

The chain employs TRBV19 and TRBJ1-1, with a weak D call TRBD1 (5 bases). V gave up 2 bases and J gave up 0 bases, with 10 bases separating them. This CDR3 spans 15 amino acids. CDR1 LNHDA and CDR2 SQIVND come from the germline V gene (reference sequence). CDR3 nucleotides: TGTGCCAGTAGTATACCAGGAGGGGTGAACACTGAAGCTTTCTTT. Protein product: CASSIPGGVNTEAFF.

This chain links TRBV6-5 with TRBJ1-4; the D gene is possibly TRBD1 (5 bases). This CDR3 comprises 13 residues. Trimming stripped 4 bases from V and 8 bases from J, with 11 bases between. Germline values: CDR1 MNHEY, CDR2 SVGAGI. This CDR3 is CASSSTRGEKLFF. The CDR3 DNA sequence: TGTGCCAGCAGTTCCACCCGGGGGGAAAAACTGTTTTTT.

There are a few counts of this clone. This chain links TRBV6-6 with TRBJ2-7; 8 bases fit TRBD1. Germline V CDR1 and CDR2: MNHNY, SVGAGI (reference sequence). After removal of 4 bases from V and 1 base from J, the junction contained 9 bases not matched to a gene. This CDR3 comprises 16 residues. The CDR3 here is CASSLAQGASSYEQYF. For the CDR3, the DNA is TGTGCCAGCAGTTTAGCCCAGGGGGCCTCATCCTACGAGCAGTACTTC.

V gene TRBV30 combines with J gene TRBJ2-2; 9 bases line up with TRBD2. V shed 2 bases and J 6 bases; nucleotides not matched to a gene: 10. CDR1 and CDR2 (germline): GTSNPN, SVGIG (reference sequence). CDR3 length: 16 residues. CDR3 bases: TGTGCCTGGAGTCCCCCTGGGATAGCGGGAGCCGGGGAGCTGTTTTTT. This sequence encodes CAWSPPGIAGAGELFF.

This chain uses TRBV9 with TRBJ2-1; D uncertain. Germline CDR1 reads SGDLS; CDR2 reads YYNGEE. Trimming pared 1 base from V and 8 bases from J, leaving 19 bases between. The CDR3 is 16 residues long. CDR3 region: CASSVRRITRGDEQFF. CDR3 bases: TGTGCCAGCAGCGTAAGGAGAATTACCCGAGGTGATGAGCAGTTCTTC.

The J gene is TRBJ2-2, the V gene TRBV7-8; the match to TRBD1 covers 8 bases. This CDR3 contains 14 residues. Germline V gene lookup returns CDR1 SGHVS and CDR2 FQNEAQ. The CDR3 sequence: CAQSRGLNTGELFF. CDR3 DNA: TGTGCTCAGTCCAGGGGGCTGAACACCGGGGAGCTGTTTTTT. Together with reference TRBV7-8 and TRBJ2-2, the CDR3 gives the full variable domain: GAGVSQSPRYKVAKRGQDVALRCDPISGHVSLFWYQQALGQGPEFLTYFQNEAQLDKSGLPSDRFFAERPEGSVSTLKIQRTQQEDSAVYLCAQSRGLNTGELFFGEGSRLTVL.

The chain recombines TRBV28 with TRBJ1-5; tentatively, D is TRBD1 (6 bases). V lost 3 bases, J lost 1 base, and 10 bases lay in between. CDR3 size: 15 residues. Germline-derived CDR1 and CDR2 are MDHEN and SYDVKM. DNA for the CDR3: TGTGCCAGCAGTTTGAAGGGGGTGAGCAATCAGCCCCAGCATTTT. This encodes CASSLKGVSNQPQHF.

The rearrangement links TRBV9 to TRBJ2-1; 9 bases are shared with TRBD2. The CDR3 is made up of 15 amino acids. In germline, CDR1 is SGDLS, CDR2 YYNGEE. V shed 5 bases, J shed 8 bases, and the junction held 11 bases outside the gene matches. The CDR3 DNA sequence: TGTGCCAGCAGGCATGCGGGGGGGGAGAGCGATGAGCAGTTCTTC. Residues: CASRHAGGESDEQFF.

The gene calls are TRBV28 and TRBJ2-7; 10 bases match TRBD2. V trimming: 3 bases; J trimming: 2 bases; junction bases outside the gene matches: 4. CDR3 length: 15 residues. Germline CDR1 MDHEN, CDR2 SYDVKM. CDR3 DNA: TGTGCCAGCAGTTTCAGCGGGAGGGGGGCCTACGAGCAGTACTTC. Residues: CASSFSGRGAYEQYF.

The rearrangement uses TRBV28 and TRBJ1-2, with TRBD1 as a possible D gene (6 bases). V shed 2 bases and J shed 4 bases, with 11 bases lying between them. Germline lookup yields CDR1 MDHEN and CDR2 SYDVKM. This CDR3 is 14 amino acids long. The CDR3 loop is CASSLGGWGYGYTF. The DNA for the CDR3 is TGTGCCAGCAGTTTAGGGGGCTGGGGCTATGGCTACACCTTC.

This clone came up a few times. This CDR3 reads CAISESGRNTEAFF. The CDR3 DNA reads TGTGCCATCAGTGAGTCGGGCAGGAACACTGAAGCTTTCTTT. The chain links TRBV10-3 to TRBJ1-1, with D unresolved. CDR3 size: 14 residues. Trimming removed 0 bases from V and 1 base from J, with 6 bases in between. From germline, CDR1 is ENHRY and CDR2 SYGVKD.

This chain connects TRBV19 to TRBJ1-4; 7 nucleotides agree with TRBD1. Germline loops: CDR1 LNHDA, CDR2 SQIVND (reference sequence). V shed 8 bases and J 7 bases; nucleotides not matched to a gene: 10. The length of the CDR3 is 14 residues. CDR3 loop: CASWSGGGGEKLFF. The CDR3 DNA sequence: TGTGCCAGTTGGTCTGGAGGGGGCGGTGAAAAACTGTTTTTT.